This paragraph reports one T cell receptor (beta chain). Germline CDR1 is KGHSY and CDR2 is FQNENV. This CDR3 region has 15 residues. Deletions cut 1 base from V and 8 bases from J, with 15 bases between. Time point denoted: blood from clinic visit 5 months post-surgery; TSC patient then seizure free. The data originate from a study of brain T cells in children with intractable seizures. Sequencing used immunoSEQ multiplex PCR; TCRdb keeps in-frame clones, though not all of them. The data hold about 320,000 clones, with approximately 93% observed a single time. The receptor comes from a boy under two years old with tuberous sclerosis and intractable seizures. The V call is TRBV16, the J call TRBJ1-3; TRBD1 might be the D (6 bases). The sequencing here drew on peripheral blood, taken about 5 months after surgery. CDR3: CASSQYSGGTYTIYF. In nucleotides, the CDR3 is TGTGCCAGCAGCCAATACTCCGGCGGGACATACACCATATATTTT.